Listed below are T cell receptor beta chains from one sample, sequenced in a study of blood T cell repertoires in COVID-19. Clones were read by immunoSEQ multiplex PCR, and TCRdb kept only the in-frame ones, dropping some. The table includes 200,000 or so clones, around 80% detected once. The sample consisted of peripheral blood. These receptors were obtained from a human donor in a cohort sampled during active COVID-19. Both conserved end residues are part of each CDR3. D genes are given only for firm matches. Clone size is shown for a subset of rows, as once, few, many or a class of expanded clone.

v_gene	abundance	d_gene	j_gene	CDR3aa	CDR3nt
TRBV7-6	NA	NA	TRBJ2-2	CASSAMSGSTGELFF	TGTGCCAGCAGCGCCATGTCGGGTAGCACCGGGGAGCTGTTTTTT
TRBV4-1	NA	TRBD1	TRBJ2-7	CASSQRTTGPFEQYF	TGCGCCAGCAGCCAAAGAACGACAGGGCCGTTCGAGCAGTACTTC
TRBV7-9	NA	NA	TRBJ2-1	CASSLASGPYNEQFF	TGTGCCAGCAGCTTAGCTAGCGGACCCTACAATGAGCAGTTCTTC
TRBV6-4	NA	TRBD1	TRBJ1-2	CASSDTGAPYGYTF	TGTGCCAGCAGTGACACAGGGGCCCCTTATGGCTACACCTTC
TRBV11-2	NA	NA	TRBJ1-6	CASSPVASVIPLHF	TGTGCCAGCAGCCCAGTAGCGTCCGTTATACCCCTCCACTTT
TRBV12-3/TRBV12-4	NA	NA	TRBJ2-1	CASSTFNEQFF	TGTGCCAGCAGTACTTTCAATGAGCAGTTCTTC
TRBV2	few	TRBD1	TRBJ1-2	CASLGQAGHGYTF	TGTGCCAGCTTAGGACAGGCAGGGCATGGCTACACCTTC
TRBV29-1	NA	TRBD1	TRBJ1-1	CSTDRGTEAFF	TGCAGCACTGACAGGGGCACTGAAGCTTTCTTT
TRBV5-1	few	TRBD1	TRBJ2-3	CASSLGGRGTSDTQYF	TGCGCCAGCAGCTTGGGAGGCAGGGGGACATCAGATACGCAGTATTTT
TRBV2	few	NA	TRBJ1-1	CASSEFGGAVTEAFF	TGTGCCAGCAGTGAGTTTGGGGGGGCGGTCACTGAAGCTTTCTTT
TRBV19	NA	NA	TRBJ1-2	CASTSARTLVHGYTF	TGTGCCAGTACCTCAGCCCGGACTCTGGTCCATGGCTACACCTTC
TRBV19	NA	TRBD1	TRBJ1-4	CASSIPRGRGEKLFF	TGTGCCAGTAGTATTCCCAGGGGGCGCGGTGAAAAACTGTTTTTT
TRBV28	NA	NA	TRBJ2-7	CASSFFHQKPYEQYF	TGTGCCAGCAGTTTTTTCCATCAGAAACCCTACGAGCAGTACTTC
TRBV7-9	NA	TRBD2	TRBJ2-1	CASSTGGNEQFF	TGTGCCAGCAGCACCGGGGGGAATGAGCAGTTCTTC
TRBV19	NA	NA	TRBJ2-7	CASSGGDPTSYEQYF	TGTGCCAGTAGTGGAGGGGACCCAACCTCCTACGAGCAGTACTTC
TRBV5-1	NA	TRBD2	TRBJ2-1	CASSRTGLANEQFF	TGCGCCAGCAGTAGGACGGGACTAGCCAATGAGCAGTTCTTC
TRBV6-6	NA	NA	TRBJ1-2	CASSLGGGISLYGYTF	TGTGCCAGCAGCCTTGGCGGAGGCATCTCCCTCTATGGCTACACCTTC
TRBV3-1/TRBV3-2	NA	NA	TRBJ1-2	CASSQGPQRYGYTF	TGTGCCAGCAGCCAGGGGCCCCAGAGGTATGGCTACACCTTC
TRBV3-1/TRBV3-2	NA	NA	TRBJ1-4	CASSQAGGGMTGKLFF	TGTGCCAGCAGCCAAGCGGGAGGGGGGATGACGGGAAAACTGTTTTTT
TRBV3-1/TRBV3-2	NA	NA	TRBJ1-1	CASSQGHQNTEAFF	TGTGCCAGCAGCCAGGGACACCAGAACACTGAAGCTTTCTTT
TRBV28	NA	TRBD1	TRBJ2-5	CASARPQQGAGETQYF	TGTGCCAGCGCACGTCCCCAACAGGGGGCAGGCGAGACCCAGTACTTC
TRBV19	NA	NA	TRBJ1-3	CASSRYQDTGNTIYF	TGTGCCAGTAGTCGGTACCAAGATACTGGAAACACCATATATTTT
TRBV9	NA	NA	TRBJ1-3	CASSVVVDRGNTIYF	TGTGCCAGCAGCGTAGTAGTTGACAGGGGAAACACCATATATTTT
TRBV10-2	few	TRBD1	TRBJ1-2	CASREGQGPYGYTF	TGCGCCAGCAGAGAGGGACAGGGTCCCTATGGCTACACCTTC
TRBV12-3/TRBV12-4	NA	NA	TRBJ2-1	CASSASERRRFF	TGTGCCAGCAGTGCCTCGGAGCGGCGGCGGTTCTTC
TRBV20-1	NA	NA	TRBJ1-1	CSASWRRGGTEAFF	TGCAGTGCTAGTTGGCGCCGCGGGGGTACTGAAGCTTTCTTT
TRBV19	NA	NA	TRBJ2-2	CASTYSGVTGELFF	TGTGCCAGTACTTACAGCGGAGTGACCGGGGAGCTGTTTTTT
TRBV5-6	NA	NA	TRBJ2-5	CASSFGGAETQYF	TGTGCCAGCAGCTTTGGGGGGGCAGAGACCCAGTACTTC
TRBV7-2	NA	NA	TRBJ2-1	CASSLRQAQIYNEQFF	TGTGCCAGCAGCCTACGACAGGCCCAAATTTACAATGAGCAGTTCTTC
TRBV7-8	once	NA	TRBJ1-2	CASSLGAGTAYGYTF	TGTGCCAGCAGCTTAGGGGCAGGGACTGCCTATGGCTACACCTTC
TRBV28	NA	TRBD2	TRBJ2-1	CASATAGGAFF	TGTGCCAGCGCTACAGCCGGGGGGGCGTTCTTC
TRBV12-3/TRBV12-4	NA	NA	TRBJ1-2	CASRPGNTGYTF	TGTGCCAGCAGACCGGGGAATACTGGCTACACCTTC
TRBV27	NA	NA	TRBJ2-3	CASSPPYGATDTQYF	TGTGCCAGCAGTCCCCCCTATGGGGCCACAGATACGCAGTATTTT
TRBV18	NA	NA	TRBJ1-2	CASSGTGTSDGYTF	TGTGCCAGCTCAGGAACCGGGACATCGGATGGCTACACCTTC
TRBV4-1	NA	NA	TRBJ1-5	CASSQGVGANQPQHF	TGCGCCAGCAGCCAAGGTGTGGGGGCCAATCAGCCCCAGCATTTT
TRBV19	NA	NA	TRBJ1-1	CASSPRDAEAFF	TGTGCCAGTAGTCCCAGGGATGCTGAAGCTTTCTTT
TRBV27	NA	TRBD2	TRBJ2-7	CASSLSSGTSYEQYF	TGTGCCAGCAGTTTATCTAGCGGGACCTCCTACGAGCAGTACTTC
TRBV14	NA	TRBD2	TRBJ2-1	CASSPVAGGPLKHNEQFF	TGTGCCAGCAGCCCAGTAGCGGGAGGGCCTTTAAAACACAATGAGCAGTTCTTC
TRBV5-4	NA	NA	TRBJ2-2	CASSSGRTGELFF	TGTGCCAGCAGCAGCGGACGGACCGGGGAGCTGTTTTTT
TRBV5-1	NA	NA	TRBJ1-6	CASSSATGGSPLHF	TGCGCCAGCAGCTCAGCGACAGGCGGTTCACCCCTCCACTTT
TRBV27	once	TRBD1	TRBJ1-1	CASQRTDRGVEAFF	TGTGCCAGCCAAAGGACCGACAGGGGTGTGGAAGCTTTCTTT
TRBV6-6	NA	TRBD2	TRBJ2-1	CASSRGLREKFDEQFF	TGTGCCAGCAGTCGAGGGTTGCGGGAGAAATTCGATGAGCAGTTCTTC
TRBV27	once	TRBD2	TRBJ2-2	CASSSRLAGGTGELFF	TGTGCCAGCAGTTCCCGACTAGCGGGAGGAACCGGGGAGCTGTTTTTT
TRBV6-5	NA	NA	TRBJ2-7	CASKRVNRPPYEQYF	TGTGCCAGCAAGCGGGTGAACAGACCACCTTACGAGCAGTACTTC
TRBV7-9	NA	NA	TRBJ2-1	CASRDPGVFHNEQFF	TGTGCCAGCCGTGATCCGGGAGTCTTCCATAATGAGCAGTTCTTC
TRBV29-1	NA	NA	TRBJ2-3	CSVVSRTLTDTQYF	TGCAGCGTAGTTAGCAGAACACTCACAGATACGCAGTATTTT
TRBV11-2	NA	NA	TRBJ1-4	CASSPRLRQDNEKLFF	TGTGCCAGCAGCCCTCGCCTCCGACAGGATAATGAAAAACTGTTTTTT
TRBV28	NA	TRBD2	TRBJ2-2	CASSLLLAGATGELFF	TGTGCCAGCAGTTTATTGTTAGCGGGAGCCACCGGGGAGCTGTTTTTT
TRBV6-5	NA	TRBD1	TRBJ2-7	CATGAGTGYEQYF	TGTGCCACTGGCGCCGGGACAGGGTACGAGCAGTACTTC
TRBV7-2	NA	NA	TRBJ2-7	CASSLGTFSYEQYF	TGTGCCAGCAGCTTAGGCACTTTCTCCTACGAGCAGTACTTC
TRBV9	NA	NA	TRBJ2-7	CASSVGSGDPYEQYF	TGTGCCAGCAGCGTCGGTTCGGGAGACCCCTACGAGCAGTACTTC